This TCR beta chain was recorded in a study of shared clonotypes between healthy human individuals. Germline loops: CDR1 SEHNR, CDR2 FQNEAQ (reference sequence). The CDR3 sequence is 17 residues long. V was pared by 2 bases and J by 0 bases, with 6 bases of the junction left unmatched. Profiled with immunoSEQ multiplex PCR; TCRdb holds only in-frame clones, not every one. Of some 1,100,000 clones in the sample, 78% were seen once. This TCR came from a man between 18 and 29 years old in good health. Some clones in this sample may be carry-over from other donors' samples. Sequenced input: memory CD4+ T cells from PBMCs. Subset in this sample: CD45RA-negative fraction. This chain uses TRBV7-9 with TRBJ1-1, with 10 bases that match TRBD1. The CDR3 spells CASSLIGQGGVNTEAFF. The CDR3 nucleotides read TGTGCCAGCAGCTTAATCGGACAGGGGGGAGTGAACACTGAAGCTTTCTTT. Supplemented by reference TRBV7-9 and TRBJ1-1, the full variable domain reads DTGVSQNPRHKITKRGQNVTFRCDPISEHNRLYWYRQTLGQGPEFLTYFQNEAQLEKSRLLSDRFSAERPKGSFSTLEIQRTEQGDSAMYLCASSLIGQGGVNTEAFFGQGTRLTVV.